This T cell receptor beta chain was documented in a study of CD8+ T cells in alopecia areata. CDR1 is SGHRS, CDR2 YFSETQ, per germline. There are 15 residues in the CDR3. The ends lost 0 bases at V and 4 bases at J; junction bases unmatched: 4. Extraction of RNA preceded its reverse transcription into cDNA, which served as the sequencing template. TCRdb's copy holds only in-frame clones and misses some; the assay was immunoSEQ multiplex PCR. This table holds 50,000 to 70,000 clones, 44% found once. J is TRBJ2-1 and V is TRBV5-1; 7 bases fit TRBD2. The TCR originated in a human donor with alopecia areata. The sequenced sample was NKG2D-low CD8+ T cells sorted from blood. The DNA of the CDR3 is TGCGCCAGCAGCTTGGCACTAGCGTTATACAATGAGCAGTTCTTC. Its protein is CASSLALALYNEQFF.